These 29 T cell receptor beta chains were sequenced from one sample in a study of T cell repertoires in cytomegalovirus infection. No cognate antigen is known for these TCRs. TCRdb reprocessed the reads via MiXCR and lists one record per CDR3 protein. The sample records some 560,000 distinct CDR3 sequences, just under 40% being singletons. The sample in question was cultured PBMCs, obtained from culture after CMV antigen stimulation. The receptor set was obtained from a human donor in good health (CMV status not recorded). Some clones in this sample may be carry-over from other donors' samples.

The chain links TRBV7-2 to TRBJ2-1, with D unresolved. From germline, CDR1 is SGHTA and CDR2 FQGNSA. The V end lost 3 bases, the J end lost 5 bases, and 11 bases lay between the germline ends. The CDR3 contains 14 residues. CDR3 sequence reads: CASSFYSPDNEQFF. The CDR3 nucleotides are TGTGCCAGCAGCTTCTATAGTCCGGACAATGAGCAGTTCTTC. Based on the CDR3 plus reference TRBV7-2 and TRBJ2-1, the full variable domain is GAGVSQSPSNKVTEKGKDVELRCDPISGHTALYWYRQSLGQGLEFLIYFQGNSAPDKSGLPSDRFSAERTGGSVSTLTIQRTQQEDSAVYLCASSFYSPDNEQFFGPGTRLTVL.

The chain recombines TRBV5-1 with TRBJ1-1; 7 bases align to TRBD1. Germline CDR1 SGHRS, CDR2 YFSETQ. The ends lost 7 bases at V and 8 bases at J; junction bases unmatched: 17. The CDR3 spans 15 residues. This chain's CDR3 is CASSGTVLSPSEAFF. The CDR3 DNA is TGCGCCAGCTCCGGGACAGTGCTGTCCCCGAGCGAAGCTTTCTTT.

This chain links TRBV2 with TRBJ2-1; the match to TRBD2 covers 9 bases. From germline, CDR1 is SNHLY and CDR2 FYNNEI. This CDR3 region has 14 residues. The junction had 7 bases not matched to a gene; V was cut back by 7 bases and J by 6 bases. The CDR3 coding sequence is TGTGCCAGCACGTCCGGGACTAGCATCAATGAGCAGTTCTTC. Its translation: CASTSGTSINEQFF.

The V gene is TRBV20-1, the J gene TRBJ2-7; TRBD2 matches 8 bases. From germline, CDR1 is DFQATT and CDR2 SNEGSKA (reference sequence). J was trimmed by 2 bases and V by 6 bases; bases with no gene match: 9. This CDR3 has 14 residues. CDR3 DNA sequence: TGCAGTGCCTCAGAAAGGCGGGGGGCCTACGAGCAGTACTTC. It encodes CSASERRGAYEQYF.

This clonotype came up a few times. V usage is TRBV7-2 and J usage is TRBJ1-1, with 10 bases identical to TRBD1. Looked up from germline, CDR1 is SGHTA and CDR2 is FQGNSA. V shed 5 bases and J 4 bases; nucleotides not matched to a gene: 4. The CDR3 totals 14 residues. CDR3 nucleotides: TGTGCCAGCAGCACCCGGGACAGGGGCACTGAAGCTTTCTTT. It yields the protein CASSTRDRGTEAFF. Drawing the rest from reference TRBV7-2 and TRBJ1-1, the complete variable domain is GAGVSQSPSNKVTEKGKDVELRCDPISGHTALYWYRQSLGQGLEFLIYFQGNSAPDKSGLPSDRFSAERTGGSVSTLTIQRTQQEDSAVYLCASSTRDRGTEAFFGQGTRLTVV.

CDR3 in amino acids: CASSRDGYNNSPLHF. CDR3 coding DNA: TGTGCCAGCAGCAGGGATGGGTATAATAATTCACCCCTCCACTTT. This sequence joins TRBV7-2 and TRBJ1-6, with D unresolved. The CDR3 runs 15 residues. The germline gives CDR1 SGHTA, CDR2 FQGNSA. The ends were cut back, 5 bases at V and 5 bases at J, with 13 bases in the middle.

The DNA for the CDR3 is TGTGCCAGCAGCTACGACAGGTTCAATGAGCAGTTCTTC. Amino acids: CASSYDRFNEQFF. The gene calls are TRBV6-2 or TRBV6-3 and TRBJ2-1; D possibly corresponds to TRBD1 (6 bases). The CDR3 covers 13 residues. Germline loops: CDR1 MNHEY, CDR2 SVGEGT. With 6 bases removed from V and 6 bases from J, the gap between germline ends came to 12 bases.

The chain joins TRBV7-9 to TRBJ2-5, with a weak D call TRBD2 (6 bases). V was clipped by 3 bases and J by 1 base, with 12 bases between them. The CDR3 loop spans 15 amino acids. CDR1 and CDR2 from the germline V gene are SEHNR and FQNEAQ (reference sequence). This CDR3 is CASSFVGGVQETQYF. As DNA, the CDR3 is TGTGCCAGCAGCTTTGTAGGAGGGGTCCAAGAGACCCAGTACTTC.

V gene TRBV19 combines with J gene TRBJ1-5; 7 positions match TRBD1. The V gene end was trimmed by 7 bases and the J gene end by 4 bases; junction bases not matched to a gene: 10. This CDR3 is 15 amino acids long. Germline CDR1 and CDR2: LNHDA and SQIVND (reference sequence). The CDR3 nucleotides read TGTGCCAGTACCACCAGACAGGGATTAAATCAGCCCCAGCATTTT. The encoded protein is CASTTRQGLNQPQHF.

This clonotype has a count of ten or more. The chain couples TRBV7-2 to TRBJ1-2, with a possible D match to TRBD1 (6 bases). The germline V and J ends were trimmed by 5 bases and 2 bases, with 9 bases remaining between them. Germline values: CDR1 SGHTA, CDR2 FQGNSA. The CDR3 has 13 residues. CDR3: CASSRTVNYGYTF. For the CDR3, the DNA is TGTGCCAGCAGCCGGACAGTCAACTATGGCTACACCTTC.

This chain uses TRBV20-1 with TRBJ1-2; D gene uncertain. V was clipped by 6 bases and J by 4 bases, with 15 bases between them. The germline V gene has CDR1 DFQATT and CDR2 SNEGSKA (reference sequence). The CDR3 has 13 residues. CDR3 residues: CSAFRAGPYGYTF. CDR3 nucleotide sequence: TGCAGTGCCTTCCGAGCAGGCCCCTATGGCTACACCTTC.

J is TRBJ2-1 and V is TRBV7-2, with 8 bases identical to TRBD1. The V and J ends lost 5 bases and 9 bases, in that order; junction bases with no gene match: 6. The length of the CDR3 is 13 residues. Per germline, CDR1 SGHTA and CDR2 FQGNSA. The DNA of the CDR3 is TGTGCCAGCAGCCCATGGACAGGGCGTGAGCAGTTCTTC. Its protein is CASSPWTGREQFF.

This chain joins TRBV28 and TRBJ2-7; TRBD1 matches at 9 bases. V dropped 7 bases and J dropped 2; count of bases not matched to a gene: 6. The CDR3 loop spans 14 amino acids. CDR1 and CDR2 (germline): MDHEN, SYDVKM. In nucleotides, the CDR3 is TGTGCCAGCACATGGGACAGGGTGCCCTACGAGCAGTACTTC. Translated, it gives CASTWDRVPYEQYF. Drawing the rest from reference TRBV28 and TRBJ2-7, the complete variable domain is DVKVTQSSRYLVKRTGEKVFLECVQDMDHENMFWYRQDPGLGLRLIYFSYDVKMKEKGDIPEGYSVSREKKERFSLILESASTNQTSMYLCASTWDRVPYEQYFGPGTRLTVT.

The chain carries TRBV27 and TRBJ1-5; TRBD1 might be the D (5 bases). Trimming left V 6 bases short and J 5 bases short, with 14 bases between. Germline-derived CDR1 and CDR2 are MNHEY and SMNVEV (reference sequence). The CDR3 has 14 residues. CDR3 DNA sequence: TGTGCCAGCAGCCCGAGTGGGGGTTATCAGCCCCAGCATTTT. It yields the protein CASSPSGGYQPQHF.

This clonotype appeared a single time. The V call is TRBV7-2, the J call TRBJ2-7; 7 bases line up with TRBD1. The CDR3 runs 15 residues. After removal of 0 bases from V and 2 bases from J, the junction contained 4 bases not matched to a gene. Germline V lookup: CDR1 SGHTA, CDR2 FQGNSA. This CDR3 reads CASSLAIGTAYEQYF. The CDR3 bases are TGTGCCAGCAGCTTAGCTATTGGGACAGCCTACGAGCAGTACTTC.

In this sample, this clonotype turned up a few times. This chain connects TRBV7-2 to TRBJ2-5, with 7 bases aligning to TRBD2. J gave up 2 bases and V 10 bases, and 16 bases lay outside the gene matches. This CDR3 spans 16 amino acids. Germline CDR1 SGHTA, CDR2 FQGNSA. CDR3 nucleotide sequence: TGTGCCACCATACGGGATCTTGCGCGGGAGCAAGAGACCCAGTACTTC. Amino acids: CATIRDLAREQETQYF.

This clonotype was observed many times. This sequence joins TRBV7-2 and TRBJ2-1; no definite D call. This CDR3 has 13 amino acids. Trimming removed 5 bases at V and 10 bases at J, with 15 bases between. Germline lookup yields CDR1 SGHTA and CDR2 FQGNSA. The CDR3 region has the DNA TGTGCCAGCAGCCCTTCTGGGTCAGAGGAGCAGTTCTTC. It specifies CASSPSGSEEQFF.

V gene TRBV7-8 combines with J gene TRBJ1-6, with a tentative D call TRBD1 (5 bases). CDR3 length equals 15 residues. CDR1 is SGHVS and CDR2 is FQNEAQ in the germline V gene. The germline V and J ends were trimmed by 4 bases and 4 bases, with 11 bases remaining between them. The CDR3 loop reads CASSYSDSYNSPLHF. The DNA of the CDR3 is TGTGCCAGCAGCTACTCAGACAGTTATAATTCACCCCTCCACTTT.

This clonotype was picked up a small number of times. The chain links TRBV7-6 to TRBJ2-3; no reliable D call. V shed 5 bases and J shed 6 bases, with 15 bases lying between them. Per germline, CDR1 SGHVS and CDR2 FNYEAQ. CDR3 size: 14 residues. The CDR3 DNA reads as TGTGCCAGCAGCCAACCTCCGGTCGGGGATACGCAGTATTTT. Residues: CASSQPPVGDTQYF.

The table lists this clonotype with a few counts. The genes are TRBV7-2 and TRBJ1-6; D is unresolved. This CDR3 spans 17 amino acids. V dropped 3 bases and J dropped 0 bases, with 12 bases sitting between them. Germline CDR1 reads SGHTA; CDR2 reads FQGNSA. CDR3 nucleotide sequence: TGTGCCAGCAGCTTTGCGCTAACTAGCTCCTATAATTCACCCCTCCACTTT. Protein: CASSFALTSSYNSPLHF.

This chain links TRBV6-2 or TRBV6-3 with TRBJ2-7; 7 bases are shared with TRBD1. Germline loops: CDR1 MNHEY, CDR2 SVGEGT. V shed 0 bases and J 3 bases; nucleotides not matched to a gene: 14. The CDR3 is 18 residues long. Written as DNA, the CDR3 is TGTGCCAGCAGTTACTCGATCGCCGCGGCAGGGGGTTTCTACGAGCAGTACTTC. The encoded protein is CASSYSIAAAGGFYEQYF.

This clonotype was seen ten or more times. The chain joins TRBV7-2 to TRBJ1-6; D not certain. This CDR3 is built from 17 residues. Trimming stripped 1 base from V and 2 bases from J, with 12 bases between. CDR1 and CDR2 from the germline V gene are SGHTA and FQGNSA. The CDR3 DNA is TGTGCCAGCAGCTTAGTTGGAGGTGGAGCCTATAATTCACCCCTCCACTTT. This codes for CASSLVGGGAYNSPLHF.

This clonotype was seen once. The gene calls are TRBV27 and TRBJ1-1, with unresolved D. Germline CDR1 reads MNHEY; CDR2 reads SMNVEV (reference sequence). Between the trimmed V and J ends, which lost 2 bases and 5 bases, there was a span of 18 bases. The length of the CDR3 is 16 residues. CDR3 nucleotides: TGTGCCAGCAGTTTAAGTCAAGTCGCGGCCGGGACTGAAGCTTTCTTT. This sequence encodes CASSLSQVAAGTEAFF.

This clonotype has just a few counts. This chain uses TRBV7-2 with TRBJ2-2, with D perhaps matching TRBD1 or TRBD2 (5 bases each). This CDR3 spans 15 amino acids. Germline loops: CDR1 SGHTA, CDR2 FQGNSA. V lost 5 bases and J lost 4, with 14 bases in between. The chain's CDR3 is CASSNPPGRTGELFF. The CDR3 coding sequence is TGTGCCAGCAGCAATCCCCCGGGGCGCACCGGGGAGCTGTTTTTT.

The table lists this clonotype with many counts. The chain combines TRBV7-2 with TRBJ2-3; D not certain. This CDR3 is built from 12 residues. V lost 3 bases to trimming and J lost 2 bases, with 3 bases between them. CDR1 and CDR2 (germline): SGHTA, FQGNSA. For the CDR3, the DNA is TGTGCCAGCAGCTTCAACACAGATACGCAGTATTTT. This codes for CASSFNTDTQYF.

The chain recombines TRBV6-1 with TRBJ2-2; 10 bases are shared with TRBD2. The V segment lost 6 bases and the J segment 3 bases; nucleotides outside the gene matches: 7. Germline V gene data show CDR1 as MNHNS and CDR2 as SASEGT. This CDR3 contains 16 residues. CDR3 protein: CASSPTSGAYTGELFF. CDR3 in DNA: TGTGCCAGCAGCCCCACTAGCGGGGCTTACACCGGGGAGCTGTTTTTT.

This clonotype was seen only once. Here the CDR3 reads CASSLGLAPTGELFF. CDR3 nucleotides: TGTGCCAGCAGCTTGGGACTAGCGCCTACCGGGGAGCTGTTTTTT. This chain connects TRBV5-5 to TRBJ2-2; 8 positions match TRBD2. V lost 0 bases, J lost 5 bases, and 3 bases stayed unmatched. The germline CDR1 and CDR2 sequences are SGHKS and YYEKEE (reference sequence). CDR3 length equals 15 residues.

The genes are TRBV12-3 or TRBV12-4 and TRBJ1-5, with TRBD1 identical over 8 bases. V shed 6 bases, J shed 5 bases, and the junction held 9 bases outside the gene matches. CDR3 length equals 15 residues. The CDR3: CASSGGQGAYQPQHF. The CDR3 region has the DNA TGTGCCAGCAGCGGCGGACAGGGAGCCTATCAGCCCCAGCATTTT.

V and J are TRBV7-9 and TRBJ2-1; TRBD2 might be the D (7 bases). Between the trimmed V and J ends, which lost 5 bases and 4 bases, there was a span of 24 bases. CDR1 is SEHNR and CDR2 is FQNEAQ in the germline V gene (reference sequence). The CDR3 spans 18 residues. The CDR3 nucleotides read TGTGCCAGCAGCCCACTTAGGGGGGGGGGACGCATATACAATGAGCAGTTCTTC. It codes for CASSPLRGGGRIYNEQFF.